The present entry profiles one T cell receptor beta chain with its context. The germline V and J ends were trimmed by 5 bases and 5 bases, with 6 bases remaining between them. Looked up from germline, CDR1 is KGHDR and CDR2 is SFDVKD. The CDR3 length is 12 residues. Authors' analysis steps: Reference gene primer amplification yielded estimated nucleated cell counts. Clones were read by immunoSEQ multiplex PCR, and TCRdb kept only the in-frame ones, dropping some. V, J and clone size reflect that table, while D and trimming were determined from the DNA. The sample holds about 98,000 clones, 70% to 85% seen once. The data stem from a study of blood T cell repertoires in COVID-19. Overall study context: COVID-19 samples from acute and convalescent phases originated in the United States, Italy and Spain. PBMCs, B-cell-depleted T cells, or T cells provided the cDNA or gDNA that made up the material.

The V call is TRBV24-1, the J call TRBJ2-1, with D unresolved. This TCR was recovered from a man aged 70 or older with active or convalescent COVID-19. The sequencing input was peripheral blood. This CDR3 reads CATSGSHNEQFF. The DNA of the CDR3 is TGTGCCACCAGTGGTAGCCACAATGAGCAGTTCTTC.